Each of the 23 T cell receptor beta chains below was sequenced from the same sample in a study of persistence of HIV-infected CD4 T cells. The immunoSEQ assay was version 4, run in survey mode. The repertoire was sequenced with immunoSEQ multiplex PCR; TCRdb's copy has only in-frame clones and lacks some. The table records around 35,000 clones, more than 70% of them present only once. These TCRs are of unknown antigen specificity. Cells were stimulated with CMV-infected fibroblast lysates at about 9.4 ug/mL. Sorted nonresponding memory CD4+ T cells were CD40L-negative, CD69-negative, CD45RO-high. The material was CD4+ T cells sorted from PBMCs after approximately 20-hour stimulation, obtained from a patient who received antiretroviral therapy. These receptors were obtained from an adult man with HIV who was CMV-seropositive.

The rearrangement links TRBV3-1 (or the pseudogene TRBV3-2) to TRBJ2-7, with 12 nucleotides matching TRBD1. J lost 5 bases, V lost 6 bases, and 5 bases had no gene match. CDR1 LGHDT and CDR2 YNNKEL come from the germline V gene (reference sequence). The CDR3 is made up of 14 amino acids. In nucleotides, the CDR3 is TGTGCCAGCAGTCATGGGACAGGGGGCAACGAGCAGTACTTC. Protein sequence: CASSHGTGGNEQYF.

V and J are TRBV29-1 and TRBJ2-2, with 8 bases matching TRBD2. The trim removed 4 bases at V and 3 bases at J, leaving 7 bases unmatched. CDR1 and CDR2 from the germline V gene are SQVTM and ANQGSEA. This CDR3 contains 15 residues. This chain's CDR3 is CSVAGGGPHTGELFF. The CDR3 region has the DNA TGCAGCGTTGCTGGCGGGGGGCCTCACACCGGGGAGCTGTTTTTT.

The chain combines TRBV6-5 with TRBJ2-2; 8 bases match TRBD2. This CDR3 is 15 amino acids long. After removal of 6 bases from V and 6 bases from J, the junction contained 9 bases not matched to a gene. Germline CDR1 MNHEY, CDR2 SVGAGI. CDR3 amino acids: CASSPGGGRSGELFF. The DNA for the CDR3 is TGTGCCAGCAGCCCGGGGGGGGGCAGGTCCGGGGAGCTGTTTTTT.

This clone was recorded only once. The CDR3 DNA reads TGTGCCAGTAGTATAGTGGGGGCATCCCCCTCTGGGGCCAACGTCCTGACTTTC. Translation gives CASSIVGASPSGANVLTF. This sequence joins TRBV19 and TRBJ2-6; perhaps TRBD1 as D (6 bases). The V and J ends lost 1 base and 0 bases respectively, with 13 bases between them. Germline V gene lookup returns CDR1 LNHDA and CDR2 SQIVND (reference sequence). The CDR3 is 18 residues long.

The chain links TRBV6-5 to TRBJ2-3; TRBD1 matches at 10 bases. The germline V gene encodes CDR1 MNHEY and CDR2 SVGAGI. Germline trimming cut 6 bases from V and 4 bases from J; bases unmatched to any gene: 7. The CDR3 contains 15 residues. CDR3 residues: CASRGATGGADTQYF. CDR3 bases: TGTGCCAGCAGGGGAGCGACAGGGGGCGCAGATACGCAGTATTTT.

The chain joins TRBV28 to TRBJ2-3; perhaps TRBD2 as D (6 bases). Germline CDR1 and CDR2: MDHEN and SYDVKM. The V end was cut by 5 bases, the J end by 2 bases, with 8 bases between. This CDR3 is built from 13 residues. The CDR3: CASSGRTTDTQYF. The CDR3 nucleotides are TGTGCCAGCAGTGGGAGGACCACAGATACGCAGTATTTT.

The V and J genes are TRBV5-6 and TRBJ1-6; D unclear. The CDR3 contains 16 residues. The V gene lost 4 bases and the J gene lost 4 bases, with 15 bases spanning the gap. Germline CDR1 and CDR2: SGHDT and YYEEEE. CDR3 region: CASSKRKPHYNSPLHF. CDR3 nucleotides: TGTGCCAGCAGCAAGAGGAAACCTCATTATAATTCACCCCTCCACTTT.

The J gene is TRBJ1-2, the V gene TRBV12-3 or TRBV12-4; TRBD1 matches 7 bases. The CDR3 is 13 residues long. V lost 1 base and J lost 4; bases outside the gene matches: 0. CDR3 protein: CASSLGTGYGYTF. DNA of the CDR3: TGTGCCAGCAGTTTAGGGACAGGCTATGGCTACACCTTC.

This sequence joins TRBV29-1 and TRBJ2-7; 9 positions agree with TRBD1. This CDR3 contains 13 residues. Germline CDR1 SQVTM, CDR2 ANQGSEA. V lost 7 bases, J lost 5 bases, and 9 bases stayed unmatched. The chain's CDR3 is CSAGGQGIHEQYF. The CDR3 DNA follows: TGCAGCGCCGGGGGACAGGGCATCCACGAGCAGTACTTC.

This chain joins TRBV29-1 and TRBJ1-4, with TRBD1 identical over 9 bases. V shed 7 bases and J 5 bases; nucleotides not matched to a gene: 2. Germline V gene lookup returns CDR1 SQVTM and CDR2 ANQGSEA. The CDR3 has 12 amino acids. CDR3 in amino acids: CSAGTGNEKLFF. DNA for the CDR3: TGCAGCGCCGGGACAGGGAATGAAAAACTGTTTTTT.

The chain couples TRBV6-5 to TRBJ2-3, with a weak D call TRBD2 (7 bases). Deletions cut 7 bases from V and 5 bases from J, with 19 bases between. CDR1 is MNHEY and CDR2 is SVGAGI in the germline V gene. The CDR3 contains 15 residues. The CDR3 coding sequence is TGTGCCAGCAACCCCTCATGGGGAGGGGGAGATACGCAGTATTTT. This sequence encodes CASNPSWGGGDTQYF.

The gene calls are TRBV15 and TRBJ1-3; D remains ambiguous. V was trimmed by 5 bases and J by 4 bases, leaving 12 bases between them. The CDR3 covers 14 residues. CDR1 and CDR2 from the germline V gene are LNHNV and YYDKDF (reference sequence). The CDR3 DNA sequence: TGTGCCACCAGCCCTCGTACAGCAGGAAACACCATATATTTT. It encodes CATSPRTAGNTIYF.

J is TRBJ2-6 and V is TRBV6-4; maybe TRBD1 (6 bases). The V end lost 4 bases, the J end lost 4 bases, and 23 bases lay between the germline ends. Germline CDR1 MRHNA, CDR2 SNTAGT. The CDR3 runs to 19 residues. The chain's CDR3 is CASSAHRAPGTRGANVLTF. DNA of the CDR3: TGTGCCAGCAGTGCCCACAGGGCTCCCGGAACGAGGGGGGCCAACGTCCTGACTTTC.

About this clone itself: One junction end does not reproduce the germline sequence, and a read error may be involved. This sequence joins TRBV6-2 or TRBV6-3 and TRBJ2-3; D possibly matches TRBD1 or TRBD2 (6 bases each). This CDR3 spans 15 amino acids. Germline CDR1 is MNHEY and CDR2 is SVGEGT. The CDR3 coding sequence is TGTGCCAGCAGCCTACAGGGTAGCGGCGTTTTCTCGGGGGATTTT. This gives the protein CASSLQGSGVFSGDF.

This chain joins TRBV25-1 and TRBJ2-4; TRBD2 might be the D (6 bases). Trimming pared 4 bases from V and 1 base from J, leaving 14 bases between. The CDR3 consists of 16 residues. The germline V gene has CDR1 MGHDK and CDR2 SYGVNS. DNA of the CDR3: TGTGCCAGCAGTGTCCAGGGCAGCGGGGCCAAAAACATTCAGTACTTC. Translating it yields CASSVQGSGAKNIQYF.

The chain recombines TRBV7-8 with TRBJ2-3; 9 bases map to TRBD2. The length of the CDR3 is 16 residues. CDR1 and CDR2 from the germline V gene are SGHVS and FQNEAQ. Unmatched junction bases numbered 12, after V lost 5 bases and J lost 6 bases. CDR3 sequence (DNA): TGTGCCAGCAGCCCCGGGGTAGCGGGGGAATTCGATACGCAGTATTTT. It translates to CASSPGVAGEFDTQYF.

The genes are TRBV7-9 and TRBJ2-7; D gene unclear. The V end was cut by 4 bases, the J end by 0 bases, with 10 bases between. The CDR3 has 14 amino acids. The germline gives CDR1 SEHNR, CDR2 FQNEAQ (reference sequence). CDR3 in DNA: TGTGCCAGCAGCTCTGGTCCCTTCTCCTACGAGCAGTACTTC. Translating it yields CASSSGPFSYEQYF.

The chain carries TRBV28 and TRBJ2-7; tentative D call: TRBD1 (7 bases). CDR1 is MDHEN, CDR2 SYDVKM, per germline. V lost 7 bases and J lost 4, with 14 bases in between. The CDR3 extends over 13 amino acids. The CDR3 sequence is CASIQTGRYEQYF. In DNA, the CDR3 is TGTGCCAGCATTCAGACAGGGAGGTACGAGCAGTACTTC.

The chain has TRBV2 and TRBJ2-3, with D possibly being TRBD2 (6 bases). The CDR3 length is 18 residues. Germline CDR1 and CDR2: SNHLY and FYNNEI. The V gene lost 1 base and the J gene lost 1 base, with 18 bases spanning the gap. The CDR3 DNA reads TGTGCCAGCAGTGAAGGTTGGGGACGGGGGACTCGCACAGATACGCAGTATTTT. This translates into CASSEGWGRGTRTDTQYF.

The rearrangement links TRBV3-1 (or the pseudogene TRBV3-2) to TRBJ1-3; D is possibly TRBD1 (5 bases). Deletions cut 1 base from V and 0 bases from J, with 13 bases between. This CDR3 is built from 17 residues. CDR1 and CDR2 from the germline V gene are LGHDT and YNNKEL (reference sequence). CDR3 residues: CASSQGGATHSGNTIYF. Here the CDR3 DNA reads TGTGCCAGCAGCCAAGGAGGGGCAACTCACTCTGGAAACACCATATATTTT.

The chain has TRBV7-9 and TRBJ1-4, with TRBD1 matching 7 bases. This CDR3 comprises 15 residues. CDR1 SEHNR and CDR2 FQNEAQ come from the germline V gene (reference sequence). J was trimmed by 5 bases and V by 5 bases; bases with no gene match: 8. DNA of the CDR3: TGTGCCAGCAGCCAGACCGGGACAGCAAATGAAAAACTGTTTTTT. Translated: CASSQTGTANEKLFF.

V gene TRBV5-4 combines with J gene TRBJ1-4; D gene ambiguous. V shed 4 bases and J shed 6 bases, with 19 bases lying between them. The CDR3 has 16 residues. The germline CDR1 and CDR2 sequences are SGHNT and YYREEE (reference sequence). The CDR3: CASSLRTGRRHEKLFF. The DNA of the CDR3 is TGTGCCAGCAGCCTACGGACCGGACGGCGCCATGAAAAACTGTTTTTT.

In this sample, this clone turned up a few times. CDR3 residues: CASSEAEQGSSPLHF. The CDR3 bases are TGTGCCAGCAGTGAAGCGGAACAGGGGAGTTCACCCCTCCACTTT. V usage is TRBV6-1 and J usage is TRBJ1-6, with 7 nucleotides matching TRBD1. The CDR3 has 15 residues. J was trimmed by 9 bases and V by 0 bases; bases with no gene match: 5. CDR1 and CDR2 (germline): MNHNS, SASEGT.